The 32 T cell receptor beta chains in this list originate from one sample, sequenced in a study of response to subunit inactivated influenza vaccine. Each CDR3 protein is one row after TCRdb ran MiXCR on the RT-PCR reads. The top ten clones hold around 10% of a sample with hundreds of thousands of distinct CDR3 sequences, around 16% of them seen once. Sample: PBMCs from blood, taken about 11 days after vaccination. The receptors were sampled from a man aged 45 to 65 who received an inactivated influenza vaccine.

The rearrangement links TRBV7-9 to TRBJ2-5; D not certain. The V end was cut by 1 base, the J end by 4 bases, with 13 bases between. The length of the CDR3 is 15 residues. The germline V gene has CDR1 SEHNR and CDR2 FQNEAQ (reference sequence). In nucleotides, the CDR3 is TGTGCCAGCAGCTTAGAAGCGCTGATGAGAGAGACCCAGTACTTC. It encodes CASSLEALMRETQYF. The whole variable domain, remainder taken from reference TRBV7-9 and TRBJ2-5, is DTGVSQNPRHKITKRGQNVTFRCDPISEHNRLYWYRQTLGQGPEFLTYFQNEAQLEKSRLLSDRFSAERPKGSFSTLEIQRTEQGDSAMYLCASSLEALMRETQYFGPGTRLLVL.

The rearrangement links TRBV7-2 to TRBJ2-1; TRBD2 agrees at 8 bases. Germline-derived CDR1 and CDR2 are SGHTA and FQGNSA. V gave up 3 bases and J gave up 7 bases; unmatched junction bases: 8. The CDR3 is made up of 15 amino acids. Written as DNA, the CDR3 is TGTGCCAGCAGCTTGACGCGCGGGGGGTGGAATGAGCAGTTCTTC. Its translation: CASSLTRGGWNEQFF.

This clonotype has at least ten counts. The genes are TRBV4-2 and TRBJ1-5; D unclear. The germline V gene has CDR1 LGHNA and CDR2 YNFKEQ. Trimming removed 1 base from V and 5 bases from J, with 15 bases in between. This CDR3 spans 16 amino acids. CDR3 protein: CASSQAGREAYQPQHF. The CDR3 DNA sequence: TGTGCCAGCAGCCAAGCCGGGCGAGAAGCTTATCAGCCCCAGCATTTT.

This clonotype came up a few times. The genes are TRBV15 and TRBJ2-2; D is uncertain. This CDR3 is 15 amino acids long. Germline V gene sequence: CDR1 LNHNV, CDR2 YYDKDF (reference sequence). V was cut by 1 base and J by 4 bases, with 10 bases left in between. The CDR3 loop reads CATSRAPEITGELFF. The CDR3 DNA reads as TGTGCCACCAGCAGAGCCCCAGAAATCACCGGGGAGCTGTTTTTT.

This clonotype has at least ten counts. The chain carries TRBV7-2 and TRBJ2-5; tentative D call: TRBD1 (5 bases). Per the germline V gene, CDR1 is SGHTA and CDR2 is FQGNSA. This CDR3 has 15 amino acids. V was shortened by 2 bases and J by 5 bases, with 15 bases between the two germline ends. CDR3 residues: CASSLSQGLTETQYF. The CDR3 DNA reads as TGTGCCAGCAGCTTAAGCCAGGGCCTTACGGAGACCCAGTACTTC. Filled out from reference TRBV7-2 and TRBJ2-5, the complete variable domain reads GAGVSQSPSNKVTEKGKDVELRCDPISGHTALYWYRQSLGQGLEFLIYFQGNSAPDKSGLPSDRFSAERTGGSVSTLTIQRTQQEDSAVYLCASSLSQGLTETQYFGPGTRLLVL.

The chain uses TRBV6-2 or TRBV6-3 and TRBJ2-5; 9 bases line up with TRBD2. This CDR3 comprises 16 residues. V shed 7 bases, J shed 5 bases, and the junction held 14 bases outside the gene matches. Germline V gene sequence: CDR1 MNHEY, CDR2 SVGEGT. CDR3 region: CASTPGLAYRGETQYF. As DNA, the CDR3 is TGTGCCAGCACCCCGGGACTAGCCTACAGAGGGGAGACCCAGTACTTC.

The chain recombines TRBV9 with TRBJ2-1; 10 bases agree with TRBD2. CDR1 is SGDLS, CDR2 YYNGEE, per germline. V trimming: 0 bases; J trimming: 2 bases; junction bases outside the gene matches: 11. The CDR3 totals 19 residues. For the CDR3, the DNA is TGTGCCAGCAGCGTAGCCCGAGCGGGAGGGCCTGGCCCCTACAATGAGCAGTTCTTC. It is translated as CASSVARAGGPGPYNEQFF.

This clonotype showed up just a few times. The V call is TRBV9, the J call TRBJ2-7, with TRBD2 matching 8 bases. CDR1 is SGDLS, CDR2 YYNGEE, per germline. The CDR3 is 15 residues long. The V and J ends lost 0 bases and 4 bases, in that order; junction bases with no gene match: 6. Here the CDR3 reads CASSVAAGGGYEQYF. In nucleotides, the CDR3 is TGTGCCAGCAGCGTAGCGGCGGGAGGAGGGTACGAGCAGTACTTC.

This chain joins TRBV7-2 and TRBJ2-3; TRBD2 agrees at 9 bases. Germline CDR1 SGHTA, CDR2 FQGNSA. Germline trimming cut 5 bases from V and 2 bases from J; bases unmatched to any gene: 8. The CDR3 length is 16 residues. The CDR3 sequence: CASSLQAGGVTDTQYF. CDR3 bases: TGTGCCAGCAGCCTCCAGGCGGGAGGGGTCACAGATACGCAGTATTTT.

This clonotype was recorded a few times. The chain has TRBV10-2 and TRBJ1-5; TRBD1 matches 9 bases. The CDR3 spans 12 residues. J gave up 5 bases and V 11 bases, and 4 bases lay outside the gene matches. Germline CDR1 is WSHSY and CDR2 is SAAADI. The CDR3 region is CACRQGDQPQHF. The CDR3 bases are TGCGCCTGCCGACAGGGGGATCAGCCCCAGCATTTT.

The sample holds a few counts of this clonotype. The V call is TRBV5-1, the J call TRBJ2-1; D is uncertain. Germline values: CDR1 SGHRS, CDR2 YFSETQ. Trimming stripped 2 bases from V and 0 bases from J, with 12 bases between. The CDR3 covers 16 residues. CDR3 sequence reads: CASSLLGQSSYNEQFF. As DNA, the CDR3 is TGCGCCAGCAGCTTACTGGGCCAGAGCTCCTACAATGAGCAGTTCTTC.

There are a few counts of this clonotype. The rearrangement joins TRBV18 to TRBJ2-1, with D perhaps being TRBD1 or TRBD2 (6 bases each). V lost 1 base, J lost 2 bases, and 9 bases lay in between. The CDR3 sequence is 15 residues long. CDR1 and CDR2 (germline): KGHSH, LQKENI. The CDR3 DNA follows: TGTGCCAGCTCACCACTAGGGGGGACCTACAATGAGCAGTTCTTC. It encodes CASSPLGGTYNEQFF.

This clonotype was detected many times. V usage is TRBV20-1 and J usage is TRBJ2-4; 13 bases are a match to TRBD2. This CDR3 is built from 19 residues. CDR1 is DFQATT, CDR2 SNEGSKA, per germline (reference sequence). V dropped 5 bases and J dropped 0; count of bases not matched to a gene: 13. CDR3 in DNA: TGCAGTGCTCGCGCCCGACTAGCGGGAGGATTAATAGCCAAAAACATTCAGTACTTC. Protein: CSARARLAGGLIAKNIQYF.

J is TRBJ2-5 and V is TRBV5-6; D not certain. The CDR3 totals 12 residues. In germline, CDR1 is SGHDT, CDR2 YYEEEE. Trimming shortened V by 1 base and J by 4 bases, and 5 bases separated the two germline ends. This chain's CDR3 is CASSLWRETQYF. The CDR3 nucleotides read TGTGCCAGCAGCTTGTGGAGAGAGACCCAGTACTTC.

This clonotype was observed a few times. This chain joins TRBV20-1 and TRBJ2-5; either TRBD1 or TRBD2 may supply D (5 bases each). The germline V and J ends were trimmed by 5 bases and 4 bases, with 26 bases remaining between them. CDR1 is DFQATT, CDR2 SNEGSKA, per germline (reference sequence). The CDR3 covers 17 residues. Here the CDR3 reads CSARPAGTSMYRETQYF. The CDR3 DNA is TGCAGTGCTCGCCCTGCCGGGACGTCCATGTATCGAGAGACCCAGTACTTC.

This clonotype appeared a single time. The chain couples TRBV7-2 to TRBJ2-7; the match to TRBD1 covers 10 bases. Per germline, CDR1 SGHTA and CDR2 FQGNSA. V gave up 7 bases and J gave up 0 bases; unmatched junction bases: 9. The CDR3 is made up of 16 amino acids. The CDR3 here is CASTNPRDRGSYEQYF. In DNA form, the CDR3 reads TGTGCCAGCACCAATCCCCGGGACAGGGGCTCCTACGAGCAGTACTTC.

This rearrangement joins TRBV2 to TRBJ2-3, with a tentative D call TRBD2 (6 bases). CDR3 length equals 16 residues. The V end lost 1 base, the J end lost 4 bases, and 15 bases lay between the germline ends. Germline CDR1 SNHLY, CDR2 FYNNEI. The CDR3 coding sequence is TGTGCCAGCAGTGAAGAGGCGGGGCCCTTGGCAGATACGCAGTATTTT. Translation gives CASSEEAGPLADTQYF.

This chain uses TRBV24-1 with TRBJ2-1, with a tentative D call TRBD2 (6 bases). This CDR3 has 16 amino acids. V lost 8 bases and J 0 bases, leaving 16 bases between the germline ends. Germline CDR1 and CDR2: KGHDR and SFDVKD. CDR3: CATMSGGAFSYNEQFF. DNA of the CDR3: TGTGCCACCATGTCCGGGGGAGCGTTCTCCTACAATGAGCAGTTCTTC.

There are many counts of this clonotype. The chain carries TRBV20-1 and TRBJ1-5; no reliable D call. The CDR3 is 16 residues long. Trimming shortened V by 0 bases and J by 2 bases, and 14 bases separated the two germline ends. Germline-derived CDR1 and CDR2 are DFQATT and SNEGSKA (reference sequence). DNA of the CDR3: TGCAGTGCTAGAGATCTTGCGGGTATGGGCAATCAGCCCCAGCATTTT. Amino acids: CSARDLAGMGNQPQHF.

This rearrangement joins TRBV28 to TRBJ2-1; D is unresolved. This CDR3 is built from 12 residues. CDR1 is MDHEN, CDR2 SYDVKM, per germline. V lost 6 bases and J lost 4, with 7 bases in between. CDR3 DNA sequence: TGTGCCAGCAGGGACGCGTACAATGAGCAGTTCTTC. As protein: CASRDAYNEQFF.

This CDR3 reads CASSPNGNQPQHF. CDR3 in DNA: TGTGCCAGCAGTCCTAATGGCAATCAGCCCCAGCATTTT. The chain links TRBV6-1 to TRBJ1-5; D unresolved. Germline loops: CDR1 MNHNS, CDR2 SASEGT. V was pared by 5 bases and J by 2 bases, with 7 bases between. The CDR3 is 13 residues long.

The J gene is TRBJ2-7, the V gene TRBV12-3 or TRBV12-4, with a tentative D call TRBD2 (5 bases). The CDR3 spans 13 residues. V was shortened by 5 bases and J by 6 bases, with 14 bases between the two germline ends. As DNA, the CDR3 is TGTGCCAGCAGTCCCTCGGAAGGACTCGAGCAGTACTTC. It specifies CASSPSEGLEQYF.

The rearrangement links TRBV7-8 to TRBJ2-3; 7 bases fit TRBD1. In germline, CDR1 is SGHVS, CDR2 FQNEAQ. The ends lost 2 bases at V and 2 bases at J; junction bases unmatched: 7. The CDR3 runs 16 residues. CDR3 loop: CASSLRDSAITDTQYF. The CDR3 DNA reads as TGTGCCAGCAGCTTACGGGACAGCGCGATCACAGATACGCAGTATTTT.

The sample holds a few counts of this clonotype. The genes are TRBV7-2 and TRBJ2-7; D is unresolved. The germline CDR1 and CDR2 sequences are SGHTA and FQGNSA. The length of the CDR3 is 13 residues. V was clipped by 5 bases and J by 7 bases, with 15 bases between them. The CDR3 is CASSPAIAREQYF. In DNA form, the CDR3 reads TGTGCCAGCAGCCCAGCAATCGCTAGGGAGCAGTACTTC.

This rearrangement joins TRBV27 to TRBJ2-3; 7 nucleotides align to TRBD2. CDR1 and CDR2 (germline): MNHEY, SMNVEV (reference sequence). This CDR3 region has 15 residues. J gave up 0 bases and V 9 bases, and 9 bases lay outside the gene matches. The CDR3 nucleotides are TGTGCCAGTCACTGGGACTACAGAAGCACAGATACGCAGTATTTT. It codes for CASHWDYRSTDTQYF.

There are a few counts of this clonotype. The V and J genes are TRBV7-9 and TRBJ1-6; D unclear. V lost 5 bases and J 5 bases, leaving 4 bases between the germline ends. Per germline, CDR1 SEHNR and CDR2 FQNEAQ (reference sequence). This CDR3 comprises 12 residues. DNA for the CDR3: TGTGCCAGCAGCGCAAATAATTCACCCCTCCACTTT. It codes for CASSANNSPLHF.

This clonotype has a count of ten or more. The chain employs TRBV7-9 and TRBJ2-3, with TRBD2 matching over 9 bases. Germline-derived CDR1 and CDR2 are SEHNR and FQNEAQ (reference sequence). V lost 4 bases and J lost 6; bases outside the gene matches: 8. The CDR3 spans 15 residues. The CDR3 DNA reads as TGTGCCAGCAGCTACAGATTAGCGGGAGCGGATACGCAGTATTTT. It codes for CASSYRLAGADTQYF.

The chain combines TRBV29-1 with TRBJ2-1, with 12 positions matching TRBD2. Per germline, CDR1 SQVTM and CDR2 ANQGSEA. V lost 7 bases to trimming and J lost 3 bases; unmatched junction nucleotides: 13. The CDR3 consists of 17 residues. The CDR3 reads CSGYGILAGGNYNEQFF. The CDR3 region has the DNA TGCAGCGGTTACGGAATACTAGCGGGGGGAAACTACAATGAGCAGTTCTTC.

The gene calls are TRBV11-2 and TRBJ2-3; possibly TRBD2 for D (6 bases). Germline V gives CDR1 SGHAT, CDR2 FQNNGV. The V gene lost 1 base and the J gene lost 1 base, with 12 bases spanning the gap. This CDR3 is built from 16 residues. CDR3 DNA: TGTGCCAGCAGCTTAGGAGCTAGCGCGCGCACAGATACGCAGTATTTT. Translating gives CASSLGASARTDTQYF. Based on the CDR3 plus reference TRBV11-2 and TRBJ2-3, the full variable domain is EAGVAQSPRYKIIEKRQSVAFWCNPISGHATLYWYQQILGQGPKLLIQFQNNGVVDDSQLPKDRFSAERLKGVDSTLKIQPAKLEDSAVYLCASSLGASARTDTQYFGPGTRLTVL.

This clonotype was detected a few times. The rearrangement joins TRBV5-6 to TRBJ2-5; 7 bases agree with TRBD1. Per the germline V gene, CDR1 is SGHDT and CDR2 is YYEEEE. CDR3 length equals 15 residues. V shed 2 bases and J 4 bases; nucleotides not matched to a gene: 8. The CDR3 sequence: CASSFWTGAPETQYF. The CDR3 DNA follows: TGTGCCAGCAGCTTTTGGACAGGCGCCCCAGAGACCCAGTACTTC.

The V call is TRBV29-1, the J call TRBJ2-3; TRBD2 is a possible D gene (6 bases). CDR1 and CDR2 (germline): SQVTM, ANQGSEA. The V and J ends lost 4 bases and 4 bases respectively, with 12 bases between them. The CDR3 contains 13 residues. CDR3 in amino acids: CSVVTGVSDTQYF. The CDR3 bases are TGCAGCGTTGTTACGGGAGTGTCAGATACGCAGTATTTT.

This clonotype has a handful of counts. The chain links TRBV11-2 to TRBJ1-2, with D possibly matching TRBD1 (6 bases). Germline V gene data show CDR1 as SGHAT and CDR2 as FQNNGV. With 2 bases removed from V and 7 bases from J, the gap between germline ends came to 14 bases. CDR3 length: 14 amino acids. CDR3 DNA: TGTGCCAGCAGCTTACAGGGGTCCCCGGCTGGCTACACCTTC. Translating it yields CASSLQGSPAGYTF.